The rows below give T cell receptor beta chains drawn from one sample of a study of blood T cell repertoires in COVID-19. Using immunoSEQ multiplex PCR, the repertoire was profiled, and TCRdb retains in-frame clones only, with some absent. The profile covers more than 300,000 clones, with around 87% appearing a single time and about 10% taken by the ten largest. The sequencing sample was made of peripheral blood. All receptors come from a woman aged 25 to 39 with COVID-19, enrolled during active disease. The CDR3 runs from the conserved cysteine through the conserved F or W. D genes are given only for firm matches. The size of a clone is reported for some rows only, either as once, few or many, or as a class for expanded clones.

d_gene: -
v_gene: TRBV7-2
j_gene: TRBJ2-5
abundance: -
CDR3nt: TGTGCCAGCAGCTTGCTACAGGGGGGGGAGACCCAGTACTTC
CDR3aa: CASSLLQGGETQYF

d_gene: -
v_gene: TRBV29-1
j_gene: TRBJ2-5
abundance: -
CDR3nt: TGCAGCGTTAGGAGCGCTAAAGAGACCCAGTACTTC
CDR3aa: CSVRSAKETQYF

d_gene: -
v_gene: TRBV21-1
j_gene: TRBJ2-5
abundance: -
CDR3nt: TGTGCCAGACCCCGGGACAGGGAAGAGACCCAGTACTTC
CDR3aa: CARPRDREETQYF

d_gene: TRBD2
v_gene: TRBV7-3
j_gene: TRBJ2-3
abundance: -
CDR3nt: TGTGCCAGCAGCTGGACTAGCGGGCAACCAACGGATACGCAGTATTTT
CDR3aa: CASSWTSGQPTDTQYF

d_gene: TRBD1
v_gene: TRBV24-1
j_gene: TRBJ2-2
abundance: few
CDR3nt: TGTGCCACCAGGGGGACAGTCGGGGAGCTGTTTTTT
CDR3aa: CATRGTVGELFF

d_gene: -
v_gene: TRBV12-3/TRBV12-4
j_gene: TRBJ1-3
abundance: -
CDR3nt: TGTGCCAGTTCGTGGAGCTCTGGAAACACCATATATTTT
CDR3aa: CASSWSSGNTIYF

d_gene: TRBD1
v_gene: TRBV6-4
j_gene: TRBJ2-3
abundance: -
CDR3nt: TGTGCCAGCAGTGTTACAGGGGGACCCCCACAAGATACGCAGTATTTT
CDR3aa: CASSVTGGPPQDTQYF

d_gene: TRBD2
v_gene: TRBV29-1
j_gene: TRBJ2-6
abundance: -
CDR3nt: TGCAGTGGGAGGGTAGGTGGGGCCAACGTCCTGACTTTC
CDR3aa: CSGRVGGANVLTF

d_gene: -
v_gene: TRBV7-3
j_gene: TRBJ2-1
abundance: -
CDR3nt: TGTGCCAGCAGCTCCGGGCACCTAGCAGGCAATGAGCAGTTCTTC
CDR3aa: CASSSGHLAGNEQFF

d_gene: TRBD1
v_gene: TRBV6-5
j_gene: TRBJ2-7
abundance: -
CDR3nt: TGTGCCAGCGGACAGGTCTCCTACGAGCAGTACTTC
CDR3aa: CASGQVSYEQYF

d_gene: TRBD2
v_gene: TRBV10-3
j_gene: TRBJ2-1
abundance: -
CDR3nt: TGTGCCATCAGTGCGAGTAGCGGGAGGGCCACTTACAATGAGCAGTTCTTC
CDR3aa: CAISASSGRATYNEQFF

d_gene: -
v_gene: TRBV19
j_gene: TRBJ2-1
abundance: -
CDR3nt: TGTGCCAGTAGGTTCCAGAGCGGCAACAATGAGCAGTTCTTC
CDR3aa: CASRFQSGNNEQFF

d_gene: TRBD2
v_gene: TRBV5-1
j_gene: TRBJ2-1
abundance: -
CDR3nt: TGCGCCAGCAGCCCCCATGCGGGAGGCCTGGGGAATGAGCAGTTCTTC
CDR3aa: CASSPHAGGLGNEQFF

d_gene: -
v_gene: TRBV4-3
j_gene: TRBJ1-6
abundance: -
CDR3nt: TGCGCCAGCAGCCAAGATTGGTCAGGGGATTATTCACCCCTCCACTTT
CDR3aa: CASSQDWSGDYSPLHF

d_gene: TRBD2
v_gene: TRBV19
j_gene: TRBJ2-2
abundance: -
CDR3nt: TGTGCCAGTAGTCTCCGACTAGCTAACACCGGGGAGCTGTTTTTT
CDR3aa: CASSLRLANTGELFF

d_gene: -
v_gene: TRBV19
j_gene: TRBJ2-2
abundance: -
CDR3nt: TGTGCCAGTAGTATTAAATTGTCCGGGGAGCTGTTTTTT
CDR3aa: CASSIKLSGELFF

d_gene: -
v_gene: TRBV6-6
j_gene: TRBJ2-7
abundance: -
CDR3nt: TGTGCCAGCAGTTACAGCTCCGCTTACGAGCAGTACTTC
CDR3aa: CASSYSSAYEQYF

d_gene: TRBD2
v_gene: TRBV7-2
j_gene: TRBJ2-3
abundance: few
CDR3nt: TGTGCCAGCAGCCCTCGGCTAGCGGGAGGAGGTGATACGCAGTATTTT
CDR3aa: CASSPRLAGGGDTQYF

d_gene: TRBD1
v_gene: TRBV6-5
j_gene: TRBJ2-7
abundance: -
CDR3nt: TGTGCCAGCAGACGTGACAGGGGGGCCGCCTACGAGCAGTACTTC
CDR3aa: CASRRDRGAAYEQYF

d_gene: TRBD2
v_gene: TRBV6-5
j_gene: TRBJ2-7
abundance: -
CDR3nt: TGTGCCAGCAGTTACTCCCGACTAGCGGGAGAATACGAGCAGTACTTC
CDR3aa: CASSYSRLAGEYEQYF

d_gene: TRBD2
v_gene: TRBV30
j_gene: TRBJ2-2
abundance: few
CDR3nt: TGTGCCGGGAATCCGGGACTAGCGGCCACCGGGGAGCTGTTTTTT
CDR3aa: CAGNPGLAATGELFF

d_gene: TRBD1
v_gene: TRBV6-2/TRBV6-3
j_gene: TRBJ1-4
abundance: -
CDR3nt: TGTGCCAGCAGTCGCCGGGGACAGGGTCGAGAAAAACTGTTTTTT
CDR3aa: CASSRRGQGREKLFF

d_gene: TRBD2
v_gene: TRBV29-1
j_gene: TRBJ2-7
abundance: -
CDR3nt: TGCAGCGTCCGACTAGCTGGAGACGAGCAGTACTTC
CDR3aa: CSVRLAGDEQYF

d_gene: -
v_gene: TRBV27
j_gene: TRBJ2-2
abundance: -
CDR3nt: TGTGCCAGCGGGCCGCCGGCCGCCGGGGAGCTGTTTTTT
CDR3aa: CASGPPAAGELFF

d_gene: TRBD1
v_gene: TRBV2
j_gene: TRBJ1-3
abundance: -
CDR3nt: TGTGCCAGCAGCGAAGGGACAGCTGGAAACACCATATATTTT
CDR3aa: CASSEGTAGNTIYF

d_gene: TRBD1
v_gene: TRBV5-6
j_gene: TRBJ1-2
abundance: -
CDR3nt: TGTGCCAGCAGCTCCGGACCGGGACAGGGGGCATATGGCTACACCTTC
CDR3aa: CASSSGPGQGAYGYTF

d_gene: -
v_gene: TRBV4-1
j_gene: TRBJ2-3
abundance: -
CDR3nt: TGCGCCAGCAGCCACTCAGATACGCAGTATTTT
CDR3aa: CASSHSDTQYF

d_gene: -
v_gene: TRBV15
j_gene: TRBJ1-5
abundance: -
CDR3nt: TGTGCCACCAGCAGTCGACAGCCTAATCAGCCCCAGCATTTT
CDR3aa: CATSSRQPNQPQHF

d_gene: TRBD1
v_gene: TRBV6-5
j_gene: TRBJ2-7
abundance: -
CDR3nt: TGTGCCTCCCGACAGGGGGCCAACGAGCAGTACTTC
CDR3aa: CASRQGANEQYF

d_gene: TRBD1
v_gene: TRBV18
j_gene: TRBJ2-7
abundance: -
CDR3nt: TGTGCCAGCTCACAGGGGACAGACCCCTCCTACGAGCAGTACTTC
CDR3aa: CASSQGTDPSYEQYF

d_gene: TRBD1
v_gene: TRBV5-1
j_gene: TRBJ1-3
abundance: -
CDR3nt: TGCGCCAGCAGCTTGGCCTCAGGGGGCATCACTGGAAACACCATATATTTT
CDR3aa: CASSLASGGITGNTIYF

d_gene: -
v_gene: TRBV9
j_gene: TRBJ1-3
abundance: -
CDR3nt: TGTGCCAGCAGCGCCGGGGTCCCCGGAAACACCATATATTTT
CDR3aa: CASSAGVPGNTIYF

d_gene: TRBD2
v_gene: TRBV2
j_gene: TRBJ2-3
abundance: -
CDR3nt: TGTGCCAGCGGGACTAGCGGGTTCACAGATACGCAGTATTTT
CDR3aa: CASGTSGFTDTQYF

d_gene: -
v_gene: TRBV6-8
j_gene: TRBJ2-2
abundance: -
CDR3nt: TGTGCCAGCGAACTTTCAAAGGGAGGAAGTGGGGAGCTGTTTTTT
CDR3aa: CASELSKGGSGELFF

d_gene: -
v_gene: TRBV5-8
j_gene: TRBJ1-1
abundance: -
CDR3nt: TGTGCCAGCAGCTGGGGCAGAAACACTGAAGCTTTCTTT
CDR3aa: CASSWGRNTEAFF

d_gene: TRBD1
v_gene: TRBV19
j_gene: TRBJ2-1
abundance: -
CDR3nt: TGTGCCAGTACCCATGGGACAGGGGCGGATAATGAGCAGTTCTTC
CDR3aa: CASTHGTGADNEQFF

d_gene: TRBD1
v_gene: TRBV7-3
j_gene: TRBJ1-1
abundance: few
CDR3nt: TGTGCCAGCAGCATGACCGGGACAGGGGATCCGCGGACTGAAGCTTTCTTT
CDR3aa: CASSMTGTGDPRTEAFF

d_gene: -
v_gene: TRBV6-5
j_gene: TRBJ2-7
abundance: -
CDR3nt: TGTGCCAGCAGACGACAGGACGAGCAGTACTTC
CDR3aa: CASRRQDEQYF

d_gene: TRBD1
v_gene: TRBV7-2
j_gene: TRBJ1-2
abundance: -
CDR3nt: TGTGCCAGCAGCCCGACAGGGGCTAACTATGGCTACACCTTC
CDR3aa: CASSPTGANYGYTF

d_gene: TRBD2
v_gene: TRBV28
j_gene: TRBJ2-3
abundance: -
CDR3nt: TGTGCCAGCAGTTCGAGCGGGAGGGCAGATACGCAGTATTTT
CDR3aa: CASSSSGRADTQYF

d_gene: TRBD1
v_gene: TRBV7-8
j_gene: TRBJ2-2
abundance: -
CDR3nt: TGTGCCAGCAGCTTAAGGCGGACAGGCAGGAACACCGGGGAGCTGTTTTTT
CDR3aa: CASSLRRTGRNTGELFF

d_gene: TRBD1
v_gene: TRBV11-2
j_gene: TRBJ2-1
abundance: once
CDR3nt: TGTGCCAGCAGCTCACAGGGGGCAACCTACAATGAGCAGTTCTTC
CDR3aa: CASSSQGATYNEQFF

d_gene: -
v_gene: TRBV4-2
j_gene: TRBJ2-7
abundance: -
CDR3nt: TGTGCCAGCAGCCAGTCTGGAGTCGAGCAGTACTTC
CDR3aa: CASSQSGVEQYF

d_gene: TRBD2
v_gene: TRBV9
j_gene: TRBJ2-2
abundance: -
CDR3nt: TGTGCCAGCAGCGTAGTTCTAGCGGGAGGTTTAACCGGGGAGCTGTTTTTT
CDR3aa: CASSVVLAGGLTGELFF

d_gene: TRBD2
v_gene: TRBV7-8
j_gene: TRBJ2-1
abundance: -
CDR3nt: TGTGCCAGCAGCCGACTAGCGGGAGTGAGCTATGAGCAGTTCTTC
CDR3aa: CASSRLAGVSYEQFF

d_gene: TRBD2
v_gene: TRBV11-2
j_gene: TRBJ2-3
abundance: -
CDR3nt: TGTGCCAGCAGCTTAGATCTCGGGGGGGGCGCAGATACGCAGTATTTT
CDR3aa: CASSLDLGGGADTQYF

d_gene: -
v_gene: TRBV18
j_gene: TRBJ1-1
abundance: -
CDR3nt: TGTGCCAGCTCACCACAGGGGACAGAAGCTTTCTTT
CDR3aa: CASSPQGTEAFF

d_gene: TRBD1
v_gene: TRBV30
j_gene: TRBJ2-3
abundance: -
CDR3nt: TGTGCCTGGAGTCCCACCGGCAGGGGGCACGATACGCAGTATTTT
CDR3aa: CAWSPTGRGHDTQYF

d_gene: TRBD2
v_gene: TRBV19
j_gene: TRBJ2-4
abundance: -
CDR3nt: TGTGCCAGTAGTATTAGCGGGGGCAAAAACATTCAGTACTTC
CDR3aa: CASSISGGKNIQYF

d_gene: -
v_gene: TRBV15
j_gene: TRBJ1-1
abundance: -
CDR3nt: TGTGCCACCAGCAGCAATCCAGGATTAGAAACTGAAGCTTTCTTT
CDR3aa: CATSSNPGLETEAFF

d_gene: -
v_gene: TRBV5-1
j_gene: TRBJ1-3
abundance: -
CDR3nt: TGCGCCAGCCGGGAATTAAGTTATTCTGGAAACACCATATATTTT
CDR3aa: CASRELSYSGNTIYF

d_gene: -
v_gene: TRBV18
j_gene: TRBJ1-2
abundance: -
CDR3nt: TGTGCCAGCTCACCTTCCAATCGGTATGGCTACACCTTC
CDR3aa: CASSPSNRYGYTF

d_gene: -
v_gene: TRBV5-1
j_gene: TRBJ2-5
abundance: -
CDR3nt: TGCGCCAGCAGTATAGGGACTCCGGGTGAGACCCAGTACTTC
CDR3aa: CASSIGTPGETQYF

d_gene: -
v_gene: TRBV28
j_gene: TRBJ2-1
abundance: once
CDR3nt: TGTGCCAGCAGTTTATCGGACAATGAGCAGTTCTTC
CDR3aa: CASSLSDNEQFF

d_gene: -
v_gene: TRBV5-1
j_gene: TRBJ2-7
abundance: few
CDR3nt: TGCGCCAGCAGCTTCCCGAGGATCGGTGAGCAGTACTTC
CDR3aa: CASSFPRIGEQYF

d_gene: -
v_gene: TRBV2
j_gene: TRBJ1-6
abundance: -
CDR3nt: TGTGCCAGCAGCGACAGGTCGCACGATTCACCCCTCCACTTT
CDR3aa: CASSDRSHDSPLHF

d_gene: -
v_gene: TRBV18
j_gene: TRBJ1-4
abundance: -
CDR3nt: TGTGCCAGCGCCCCGTCGGCAACTAATGAAAAACTGTTTTTT
CDR3aa: CASAPSATNEKLFF